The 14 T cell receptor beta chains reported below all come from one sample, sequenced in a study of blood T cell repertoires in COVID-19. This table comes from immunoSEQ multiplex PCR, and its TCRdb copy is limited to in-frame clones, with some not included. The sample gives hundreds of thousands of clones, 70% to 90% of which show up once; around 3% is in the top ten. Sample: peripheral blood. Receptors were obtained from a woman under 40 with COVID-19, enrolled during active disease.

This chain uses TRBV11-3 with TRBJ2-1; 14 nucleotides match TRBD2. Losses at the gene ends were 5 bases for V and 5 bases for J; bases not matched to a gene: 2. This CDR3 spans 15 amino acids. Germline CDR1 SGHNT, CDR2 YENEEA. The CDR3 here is CASSPGLAGDNEQFF. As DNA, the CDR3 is TGTGCCAGCAGCCCGGGACTAGCGGGGGACAATGAGCAGTTCTTC.

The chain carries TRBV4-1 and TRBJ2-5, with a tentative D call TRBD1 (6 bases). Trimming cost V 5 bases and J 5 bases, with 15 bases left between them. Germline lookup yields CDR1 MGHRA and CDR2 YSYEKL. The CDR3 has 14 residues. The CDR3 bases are TGCGCCAGCAGCGGATCCGGGACATGGGAGACCCAGTACTTC. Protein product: CASSGSGTWETQYF.

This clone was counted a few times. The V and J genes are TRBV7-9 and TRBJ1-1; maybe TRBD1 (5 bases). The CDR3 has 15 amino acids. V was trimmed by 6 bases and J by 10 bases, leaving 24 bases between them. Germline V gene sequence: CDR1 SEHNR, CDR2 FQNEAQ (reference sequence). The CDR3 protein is CASSPERQKNSGAFF. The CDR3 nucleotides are TGTGCCAGCAGTCCCGAAAGACAGAAAAACAGTGGAGCTTTCTTT.

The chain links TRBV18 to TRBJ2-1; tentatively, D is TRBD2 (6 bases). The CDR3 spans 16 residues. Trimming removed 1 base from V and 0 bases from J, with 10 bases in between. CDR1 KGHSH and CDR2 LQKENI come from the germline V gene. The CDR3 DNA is TGTGCCAGCTCACCACGGGGGGAGAGCTCCTACAATGAGCAGTTCTTC. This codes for CASSPRGESSYNEQFF.

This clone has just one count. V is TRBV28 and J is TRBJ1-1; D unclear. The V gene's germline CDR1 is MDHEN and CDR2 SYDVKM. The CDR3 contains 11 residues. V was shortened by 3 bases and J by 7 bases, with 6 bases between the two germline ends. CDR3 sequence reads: CASSLEGEAFF. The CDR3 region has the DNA TGTGCCAGCAGTTTGGAGGGTGAAGCTTTCTTT. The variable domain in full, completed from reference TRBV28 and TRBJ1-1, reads DVKVTQSSRYLVKRTGEKVFLECVQDMDHENMFWYRQDPGLGLRLIYFSYDVKMKEKGDIPEGYSVSREKKERFSLILESASTNQTSMYLCASSLEGEAFFGQGTRLTVV.

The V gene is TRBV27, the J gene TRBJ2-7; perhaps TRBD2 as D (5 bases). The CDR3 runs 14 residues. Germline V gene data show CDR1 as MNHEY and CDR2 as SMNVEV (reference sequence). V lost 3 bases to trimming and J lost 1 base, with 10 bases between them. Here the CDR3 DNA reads TGTGCCAGCAGTTTGGTGGGAGAATCCTACGAGCAGTACTTC. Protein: CASSLVGESYEQYF.

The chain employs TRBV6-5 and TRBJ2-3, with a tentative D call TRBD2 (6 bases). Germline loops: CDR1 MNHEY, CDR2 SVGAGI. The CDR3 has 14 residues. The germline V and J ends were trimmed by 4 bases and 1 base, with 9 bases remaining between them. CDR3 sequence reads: CASSLGGGTDTQYF. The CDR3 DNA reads TGTGCCAGCAGTTTGGGCGGGGGCACAGATACGCAGTATTTT.

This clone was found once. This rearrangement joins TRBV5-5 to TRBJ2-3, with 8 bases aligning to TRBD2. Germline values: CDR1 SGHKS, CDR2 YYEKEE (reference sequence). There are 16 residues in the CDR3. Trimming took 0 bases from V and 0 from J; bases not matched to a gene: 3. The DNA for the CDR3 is TGTGCCAGCAGCTTGGGGGCTAGCGGGAGCACAGATACGCAGTATTTT. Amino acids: CASSLGASGSTDTQYF.

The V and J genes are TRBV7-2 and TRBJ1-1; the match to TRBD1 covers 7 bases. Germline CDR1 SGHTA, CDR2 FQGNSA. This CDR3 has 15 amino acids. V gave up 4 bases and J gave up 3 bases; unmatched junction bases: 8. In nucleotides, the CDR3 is TGTGCCAGCAGCTCCAGGGGGGAGGCGTACACTGAAGCTTTCTTT. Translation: CASSSRGEAYTEAFF.

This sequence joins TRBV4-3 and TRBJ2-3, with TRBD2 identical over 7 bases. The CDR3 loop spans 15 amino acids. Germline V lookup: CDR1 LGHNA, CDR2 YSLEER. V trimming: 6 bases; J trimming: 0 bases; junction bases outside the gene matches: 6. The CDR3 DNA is TGCGCCAGCAGACGGGACTACGCCAGCACAGATACGCAGTATTTT. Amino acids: CASRRDYASTDTQYF.

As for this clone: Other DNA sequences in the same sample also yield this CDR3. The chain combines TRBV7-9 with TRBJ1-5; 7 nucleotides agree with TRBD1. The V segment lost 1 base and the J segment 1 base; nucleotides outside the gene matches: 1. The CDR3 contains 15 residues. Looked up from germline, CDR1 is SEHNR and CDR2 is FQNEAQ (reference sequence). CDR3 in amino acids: CASSLGQGSNQPQHF. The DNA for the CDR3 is TGTGCCAGCAGCTTAGGACAGGGAAGCAATCAGCCCCAGCATTTT.

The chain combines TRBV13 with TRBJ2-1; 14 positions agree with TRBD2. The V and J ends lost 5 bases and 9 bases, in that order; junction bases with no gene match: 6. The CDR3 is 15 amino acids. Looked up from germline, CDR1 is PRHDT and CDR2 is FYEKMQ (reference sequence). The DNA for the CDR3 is TGTGCCAGCAGCCCGACTAGCGGGAGGGAAAGTGAGCAGTTCTTC. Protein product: CASSPTSGRESEQFF.

The CDR3 loop is CASSQDSFNQPQHF. The CDR3, as DNA: TGCGCCAGCAGCCAAGATAGCTTCAATCAGCCCCAGCATTTT. The rearrangement joins TRBV4-3 to TRBJ1-5, with D unresolved. The germline V gene has CDR1 LGHNA and CDR2 YSLEER. Trimming shortened V by 0 bases and J by 3 bases, and 6 bases separated the two germline ends. This CDR3 comprises 14 residues.

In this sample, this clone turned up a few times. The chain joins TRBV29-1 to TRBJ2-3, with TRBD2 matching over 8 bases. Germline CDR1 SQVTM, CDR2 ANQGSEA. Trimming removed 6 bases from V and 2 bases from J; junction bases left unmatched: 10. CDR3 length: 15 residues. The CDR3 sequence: CSVTTSGGYTDTQYF. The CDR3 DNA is TGCAGCGTCACTACTAGCGGAGGGTACACAGATACGCAGTATTTT.